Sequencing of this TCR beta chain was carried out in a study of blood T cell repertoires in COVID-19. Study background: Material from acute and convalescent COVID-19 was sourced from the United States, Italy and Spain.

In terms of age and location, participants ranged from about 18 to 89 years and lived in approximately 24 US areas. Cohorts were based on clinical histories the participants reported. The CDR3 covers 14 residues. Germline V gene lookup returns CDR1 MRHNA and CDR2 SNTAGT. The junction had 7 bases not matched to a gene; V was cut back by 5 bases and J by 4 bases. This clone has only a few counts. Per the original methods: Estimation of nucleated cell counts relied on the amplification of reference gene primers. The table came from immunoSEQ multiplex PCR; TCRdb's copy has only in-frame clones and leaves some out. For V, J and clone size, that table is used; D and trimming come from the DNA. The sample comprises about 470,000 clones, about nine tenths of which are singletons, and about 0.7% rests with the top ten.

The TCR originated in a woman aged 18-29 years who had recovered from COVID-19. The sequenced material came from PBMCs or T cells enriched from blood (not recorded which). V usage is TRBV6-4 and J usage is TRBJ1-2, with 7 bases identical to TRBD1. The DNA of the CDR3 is TGTGCCAGCAGTCCCTCGTGGACAGGCTATGGCTACACCTTC. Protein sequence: CASSPSWTGYGYTF.